What follows are 31 T cell receptor beta chains derived from one specimen sequenced in a study of human T cells and chemical hapten exposure (dated by TCRdb to about 2021). This specimen's time point label, per the study, means: pre-sensitization, week 0. The treatment or condition tag for this specimen amounts to: therapeutic diphenylcyclopropenone sensitization with weekly scalp DPC. Library preparation employed RACE. The instrument was a NextSeq 500. TCRdb trimmed public reads at Q25 via fastp, called clones via MiXCR and kept in-frame beta chains. Rows with a matching CDR3 protein are joined into one entry that keeps the most common DNA and genes. This sample gives tens of thousands of distinct CDR3 sequences in total; less than 9% of them show up just once. About 1.2% of the sample is in the top ten clones. Source: whole blood, taken in connection with sensitization to the hapten diphenylcyclopropenone (DPC). The receptors here all came from a woman between 45 and 65 years old with alopecia areata. Some clones in this sample may be carry-over from other donors' samples.

The V call is TRBV7-2, the J call TRBJ2-2; D remains ambiguous. This CDR3 comprises 13 residues. V was cut by 4 bases and J by 8 bases, with 11 bases left in between. From germline, CDR1 is SGHTA and CDR2 FQGNSA. This CDR3 is CASSSSLPGELFF. CDR3 in DNA: TGTGCCAGCAGCTCAAGCCTACCAGGGGAGCTGTTTTTT. Full variable domain (missing parts from reference TRBV7-2 and TRBJ2-2): GAGVSQSPSNKVTEKGKDVELRCDPISGHTALYWYRQSLGQGLEFLIYFQGNSAPDKSGLPSDRFSAERTGGSVSTLTIQRTQQEDSAVYLCASSSSLPGELFFGEGSRLTVL.

This clonotype was counted at least ten times. The chain links TRBV20-1 to TRBJ2-3; D tentatively reads TRBD1 or TRBD2 (6 bases each). CDR3 length equals 14 residues. Trimming removed 7 bases at V and 0 bases at J, with 14 bases between. CDR1 is DFQATT and CDR2 is SNEGSKA in the germline V gene (reference sequence). CDR3 coding DNA: TGCAGTGTGGAGGGGGGCTCGAGCACAGATACGCAGTATTTT. Its protein is CSVEGGSSTDTQYF.

The V gene is TRBV21-1, the J gene TRBJ2-7; the table's D gene call, TRBD1, was not cross checked with the DNA. TRBV21-1 is a recognized pseudogene. This CDR3 region has 15 residues. CDR3 sequence: CASSRAGTGSYEQYF. Written as DNA, the CDR3 is TGTGCCAGCAGCAGGGCCGGGACAGGGTCCTACGAGCAGTACTTC.

The V and J genes are TRBV6-1 and TRBJ2-3, with D perhaps TRBD1 (6 bases). This CDR3 region has 15 residues. V was clipped by 8 bases and J by 5 bases, with 20 bases between them. The V gene's germline CDR1 is MNHNS and CDR2 SASEGT. The CDR3 region is CASRSWPGAGDTQYF. DNA of the CDR3: TGTGCCAGCCGTTCCTGGCCAGGGGCGGGAGATACGCAGTATTTT.

Only a few counts were recorded for this clonotype. The chain combines TRBV29-1 with TRBJ2-4, with a weak D call TRBD2 (6 bases). Trimming took off 0 bases at V and 2 bases at J, with 11 bases between the two ends. The length of the CDR3 is 15 residues. Germline loops: CDR1 SQVTM, CDR2 ANQGSEA. CDR3 amino acids: CSVEDGGGPKNIQYF. The CDR3 DNA reads TGCAGCGTTGAAGACGGGGGAGGCCCCAAAAACATTCAGTACTTC. The whole variable domain, filled in from reference TRBV29-1 and TRBJ2-4, reads SAVISQKPSRDICQRGTSLTIQCQVDSQVTMMFWYRQQPGQSLTLIATANQGSEATYESGFVIDKFPISRPNLTFSTLTVSNMSPEDSSIYLCSVEDGGGPKNIQYFGAGTRLSVL.

At least ten counts were recorded for this clonotype. V is TRBV9 and J is TRBJ2-3; TRBD2 matches 8 bases. CDR1 and CDR2 from the germline V gene are SGDLS and YYNGEE. Unmatched junction bases numbered 7, after V lost 0 bases and J lost 4 bases. The CDR3 loop spans 16 amino acids. In DNA form, the CDR3 reads TGTGCCAGCAGCGTAGATCCAGCGGGAGTTGCAGATACGCAGTATTTT. Translated, it gives CASSVDPAGVADTQYF.

This clonotype was found many times. The chain couples TRBV18 to TRBJ2-1; D not certain. The V gene lost 3 bases and the J gene lost 0 bases, with 12 bases spanning the gap. This CDR3 is built from 16 residues. Germline values: CDR1 KGHSH, CDR2 LQKENI. CDR3 nucleotides: TGTGCCAGCTCACCTCTCCTGACTGTCTCCTACAATGAGCAGTTCTTC. Translating it yields CASSPLLTVSYNEQFF.

This clonotype was counted many times. The J gene is TRBJ2-2, the V gene TRBV19, with D perhaps matching TRBD2 (5 bases). Germline-derived CDR1 and CDR2 are LNHDA and SQIVND (reference sequence). Trimming removed 5 bases from V and 7 bases from J, with 14 bases in between. This CDR3 is 14 amino acids long. The CDR3 loop is CASSWSFRGGELFF. The CDR3 DNA reads TGTGCCAGTAGTTGGTCCTTCCGGGGCGGGGAGCTGTTTTTT.

In its sample, this clonotype was seen many times. The chain couples TRBV18 to TRBJ2-7, with D possibly being TRBD1 (6 bases). The CDR3 runs 14 residues. Germline V gene data show CDR1 as KGHSH and CDR2 as LQKENI. V was cut by 5 bases and J by 6 bases, with 17 bases left in between. This chain's CDR3 is CASSIDRRTGEQYF. CDR3 sequence (DNA): TGTGCCAGCTCAATCGACAGGAGGACCGGCGAGCAGTACTTC.

This clonotype has only a few counts. This chain connects TRBV5-1 to TRBJ2-1; 11 bases line up with TRBD2. Germline CDR1 reads SGHRS; CDR2 reads YFSETQ. There are 13 residues in the CDR3. Trimming removed 2 bases from V and 12 bases from J; junction bases left unmatched: 4. The CDR3 loop reads CASSLELAGAQFF. The CDR3 nucleotides are TGCGCCAGCAGCTTAGAACTAGCGGGAGCGCAGTTCTTC.

This clonotype has a count of ten or more. The V and J genes are TRBV18 and TRBJ1-1; the match to TRBD1 covers 8 bases. The ends lost 5 bases at V and 3 bases at J; junction bases unmatched: 5. Germline CDR1 and CDR2: KGHSH and LQKENI. The CDR3 is made up of 14 amino acids. The CDR3 coding sequence is TGTGCCAGCTCATTTCAGGGGGCCGACACTGAAGCTTTCTTT. This sequence encodes CASSFQGADTEAFF.

This clonotype was recorded at least ten times. This chain joins TRBV30 and TRBJ1-5; D is unresolved. The V and J ends lost 1 base and 3 bases respectively, with 7 bases between them. The CDR3 runs to 13 residues. Per the germline V gene, CDR1 is GTSNPN and CDR2 is SVGIG (reference sequence). CDR3 residues: CAWSEGPNQPQHF. The CDR3 DNA is TGTGCCTGGAGTGAGGGCCCCAATCAGCCCCAGCATTTT. The entire variable domain, with the rest obtained from reference TRBV30 and TRBJ1-5, is as follows: SQTIHQWPATLVQPVGSPLSLECTVEGTSNPNLYWYRQAAGRGLQLLFYSVGIGQISSEVPQNLSASRPQDRQFILSSKKLLLSDSGFYLCAWSEGPNQPQHFGDGTRLSIL.

There are many counts of this clonotype. This chain uses TRBV10-3 with TRBJ2-3; no reliable D call. CDR1 and CDR2 (germline): ENHRY, SYGVKD. The CDR3 spans 12 residues. The V end was cut by 4 bases, the J end by 9 bases, with 11 bases between. The CDR3 DNA sequence: TGTGCCATCAGTGGCTCGGCGGAGACGCAGTATTTT. Its protein is CAISGSAETQYF.

At least ten counts were recorded for this clonotype. The chain carries TRBV5-5 and TRBJ1-4; D gene ambiguous. The length of the CDR3 is 16 residues. V was shortened by 0 bases and J by 0 bases, with 9 bases between the two germline ends. Germline V CDR1 and CDR2: SGHKS, YYEKEE (reference sequence). The CDR3 sequence: CASSLAPGPTNEKLFF. The CDR3 DNA reads as TGTGCCAGCAGCTTGGCCCCGGGCCCAACTAATGAAAAACTGTTTTTT.

This clonotype was found a few times. The chain is built from TRBV15 and TRBJ2-7; 8 positions agree with TRBD1. Germline CDR1 reads LNHNV; CDR2 reads YYDKDF (reference sequence). The CDR3 has 16 residues. The trim removed 4 bases at V and 8 bases at J, leaving 16 bases unmatched. This CDR3 is CATSTPADRAVFQQYF. In DNA, the CDR3 is TGTGCCACCAGCACCCCCGCGGACAGGGCTGTTTTCCAGCAGTACTTC.

Comments on this clonotype: A much bigger clone sits one base away, suggesting this may be a read error. The chain recombines TRBV11-2 with TRBJ1-1; a possible D gene is TRBD1 (5 bases). CDR1 and CDR2 from the germline V gene are SGHAT and FQNNGV. This CDR3 is 15 amino acids long. The CDR3, as DNA: TGTGTCAGCAGCTTCTCCGGGGGAAAAGTAGCTGAAGCTTTCTTT. Amino acid sequence: CVSSFSGGKVAEAFF.

This clonotype came up many times. This rearrangement joins TRBV5-4 to TRBJ2-5, with a possible D match to TRBD2 (5 bases). The V gene's germline CDR1 is SGHNT and CDR2 YYREEE (reference sequence). V dropped 3 bases and J dropped 8 bases, with 11 bases sitting between them. The CDR3 runs 12 residues. The CDR3 is CASSSDWATQYF. The CDR3 DNA reads TGTGCCAGCAGCTCGGACTGGGCCACCCAGTACTTC.

This clonotype has a handful of counts. The chain carries TRBV20-1 and TRBJ2-5; D ambiguous. CDR3 length: 12 residues. In germline, CDR1 is DFQATT, CDR2 SNEGSKA (reference sequence). V was trimmed by 1 base and J by 4 bases, leaving 7 bases between them. CDR3 sequence reads: CSARGLGETQYF. DNA of the CDR3: TGCAGTGCTAGAGGGTTAGGAGAGACCCAGTACTTC.

In its sample, this clonotype was seen many times. The rearrangement links TRBV21-1 to TRBJ2-1. TRBV21-1 is termed a pseudogene. The CDR3 has 12 residues. The CDR3 sequence: CASSKGVNLQFF. The CDR3 DNA is TGTGCCAGCAGCAAAGGGGTGAACCTGCAGTTCTTC.

This clonotype was seen more than once but under ten times. The V and J genes are TRBV29-1 and TRBJ2-1; TRBD1 matches 7 bases. The CDR3 runs 12 residues. The germline gives CDR1 SQVTM, CDR2 ANQGSEA. V lost 4 bases, J lost 5 bases, and 2 bases stayed unmatched. The CDR3 coding sequence is TGCAGCGTTGGGACAGGAAACAATGAGCAGTTCTTC. It encodes CSVGTGNNEQFF.

V is TRBV2 and J is TRBJ2-3; the D gene could be TRBD1 or TRBD2 (7 bases each). Germline V gene sequence: CDR1 SNHLY, CDR2 FYNNEI. The V and J ends lost 7 bases and 7 bases respectively, with 18 bases between them. This CDR3 spans 14 amino acids. CDR3 sequence reads: CASKGGGAGNTQYF. The CDR3 nucleotides read TGTGCCAGCAAGGGAGGGGGCGCGGGCAATACGCAGTATTTT. Together with reference TRBV2 and TRBJ2-3, the CDR3 gives the full variable domain: EPEVTQTPSHQVTQMGQEVILRCVPISNHLYFYWYRQILGQKVEFLVSFYNNEISEKSEIFDDQFSVERPDGSNFTLKIRSTKLEDSAMYFCASKGGGAGNTQYFGPGTRLTVL.

This clonotype was counted many times. V and J are TRBV6-1 and TRBJ1-5; unclear D gene. V was cut by 1 base and J by 8 bases, with 12 bases left in between. The CDR3 contains 14 residues. Germline V gene lookup returns CDR1 MNHNS and CDR2 SASEGT. This CDR3 reads CASSEGTPREPQHF. Written as DNA, the CDR3 is TGTGCCAGCAGTGAAGGGACCCCTCGGGAGCCCCAGCATTTT.

This clonotype came up a few times. The V gene is TRBV11-2, the J gene TRBJ1-3; TRBD1 might be the D (5 bases). Trimming left V 6 bases short and J 4 bases short, with 13 bases between. CDR1 SGHAT and CDR2 FQNNGV come from the germline V gene. This CDR3 contains 14 residues. The CDR3 loop is CASSLGGPGNTIYF. The CDR3 DNA sequence: TGTGCCAGCAGTTTGGGGGGACCAGGAAACACCATATATTTT.

The chain combines TRBV7-2 with TRBJ2-3, with 9 bases identical to TRBD2. V dropped 6 bases and J dropped 1; count of bases not matched to a gene: 8. CDR3 size: 16 residues. Germline CDR1 SGHTA, CDR2 FQGNSA. The CDR3 DNA is TGTGCCAGCAGTCTAGGGAGACTAGCGGGCACAGATACGCAGTATTTT. Translated: CASSLGRLAGTDTQYF.

At least ten counts were recorded for this clonotype. This chain joins TRBV29-1 and TRBJ2-3, with 9 bases aligning to TRBD1. This CDR3 is 15 amino acids long. Germline CDR1 reads SQVTM; CDR2 reads ANQGSEA. V trimming: 1 base; J trimming: 0 bases; junction bases outside the gene matches: 2. In DNA form, the CDR3 reads TGCAGCGTTGAAGGAGACAGGGGGAGCACAGATACGCAGTATTTT. This codes for CSVEGDRGSTDTQYF.

This clonotype was picked up many times. The chain has TRBV7-2 and TRBJ1-5; 8 bases are shared with TRBD1. The germline V gene has CDR1 SGHTA and CDR2 FQGNSA. V was clipped by 0 bases and J by 2 bases; unmatched bases: 9. The CDR3 has 18 residues. The CDR3 loop is CASSLAKVGQGGNQPQHF. In DNA, the CDR3 is TGTGCCAGCAGCTTAGCCAAAGTCGGACAGGGCGGCAATCAGCCCCAGCATTTT.

This clonotype was found many times. The chain recombines TRBV20-1 with TRBJ1-2; TRBD1 might be the D (5 bases). The CDR3 runs to 13 residues. Germline loops: CDR1 DFQATT, CDR2 SNEGSKA (reference sequence). Trimming pared 4 bases from V and 5 bases from J, leaving 14 bases between. CDR3 sequence: CSATPGRIYGYTF. The DNA of the CDR3 is TGCAGTGCTACCCCGGGACGGATTTATGGCTACACCTTC.

The gene calls are TRBV20-1 and TRBJ2-7; TRBD1 is a possible D gene (6 bases). With 4 bases removed from V and 0 bases from J, the gap between germline ends came to 16 bases. CDR3 length: 15 amino acids. CDR1 and CDR2 from the germline V gene are DFQATT and SNEGSKA (reference sequence). As DNA, the CDR3 is TGCAGTGCTATTTCCTCCCGGACAGCCTCCTACGAGCAGTACTTC. Protein sequence: CSAISSRTASYEQYF.

The J gene is TRBJ2-7, the V gene TRBV28; D ambiguous. With 1 base removed from V and 6 bases from J, the gap between germline ends came to 10 bases. CDR1 MDHEN and CDR2 SYDVKM come from the germline V gene. The CDR3 loop spans 13 amino acids. Here the CDR3 reads CASSLSFRAEQYF. The DNA for the CDR3 is TGTGCCAGCAGTTTATCCTTCCGGGCCGAGCAGTACTTC.

This clonotype was recorded many times. The V and J genes are TRBV9 and TRBJ2-3; the D is unclear. With 0 bases removed from V and 3 bases from J, the gap between germline ends came to 11 bases. The germline gives CDR1 SGDLS, CDR2 YYNGEE. There are 15 residues in the CDR3. The CDR3 here is CASSVEPQVTDTQYF. The DNA for the CDR3 is TGTGCCAGCAGCGTAGAACCCCAGGTTACAGATACGCAGTATTTT.

This clonotype was found a few times. This sequence joins TRBV25-1 and TRBJ2-7, with 9 bases aligning to TRBD2. This CDR3 is built from 15 residues. Looked up from germline, CDR1 is MGHDK and CDR2 is SYGVNS. V lost 2 bases to trimming and J lost 1 base; unmatched junction nucleotides: 3. CDR3 sequence reads: CASSEGTSFSYEQYF. The CDR3 region has the DNA TGTGCCAGCAGTGAAGGGACTAGCTTTTCCTACGAGCAGTACTTC.